This TCR beta chain was recovered during a study of blood T cell repertoires in COVID-19. Germline V gene data show CDR1 as MNHNS and CDR2 as SASEGT. Trimming cost V 0 bases and J 4 bases, with 12 bases left between them. The CDR3 contains 15 residues. Clones were read by immunoSEQ multiplex PCR, and TCRdb kept only the in-frame ones, dropping some. The profile covers hundreds of thousands of clones, with around 85% appearing a single time and 3% to 3.5% taken by the ten largest. The specimen was PBMCs or T cells enriched from blood (not recorded which). V is TRBV6-1 and J is TRBJ1-2, with D hard to call. This TCR was sampled from a woman in her forties or fifties in a cohort exposed to, infected with or recovered from COVID-19 (not recorded which). CDR3 DNA: TGTGCCAGCAGTGAAGCTTCCCAGCGCTCCTATGGCTACACCTTC. Residues: CASSEASQRSYGYTF.